This T cell receptor (beta chain) was sequenced during a study of T cell responses to AZD1222 COVID-19 vaccine. A word on this clone: The antigen remains undetermined.

Clones were read by immunoSEQ multiplex PCR, and TCRdb kept only the in-frame ones, dropping some. The table includes 100,000 to 150,000 clones, roughly 91% detected once. Germline V gene data show CDR1 as LNHDA and CDR2 as SQIVND (reference sequence). Trimming removed 5 bases from V and 4 bases from J; junction bases left unmatched: 2. The CDR3 sequence is 13 residues long. Overall study findings and caveats: The span of vaccine-associated CD4 TCRs extended across spike, with dominance at 160-218 and 743-854. Most donors were white British, females outnumbered males, and clonal diversity was possibly underestimated. Only five or six AZD1222 recipients tested seropositive at baseline. Vaccination with two AZD1222 doses was followed by a rise in Spike-specific TCR breadth and depth.

This clonotype originated in an adult in good health. The chain employs TRBV19 and TRBJ2-1; TRBD1 aligns across 7 bases. The sequencing here drew on peripheral blood, taken on day 0 of MenACWY control vaccination. CDR3 loop: CASSLGQYNEQFF. Here the CDR3 DNA reads TGTGCCAGTAGTTTGGGACAGTACAATGAGCAGTTCTTC.